These 5 T cell receptor beta chains were all obtained from the same sample, sequenced in a study of CD8 T cells in ankylosing spondylitis. TCRdb called the 5' RACE reads again in MiXCR, with one record for every CDR3 protein. The sample contains 90,000 to 120,000 distinct CDR3 sequences, around 24% of which appear only once. The sample comprised synovial fluid, either unsorted or a sorted T cell fraction (not recorded which). The receptors originated from a male donor with ankylosing spondylitis.

This clonotype was counted only a few times. V and J are TRBV11-2 and TRBJ2-1; TRBD2 matches 10 bases. Germline loops: CDR1 SGHAT, CDR2 FQNNGV. The CDR3 totals 17 residues. J gave up 4 bases and V 0 bases, and 6 bases lay outside the gene matches. CDR3 protein: CASSLDRAGGPYNEQFF. For the CDR3, the DNA is TGTGCCAGCAGCTTAGATCGAGCGGGAGGGCCGTACAATGAGCAGTTCTTC.

This clonotype was observed once. The DNA of the CDR3 is TGTGCCAGCAGCGCCGGGACAGGGGATGTTGATACGCAGTATTTT. This codes for CASSAGTGDVDTQYF. The chain links TRBV4-2 to TRBJ2-3; TRBD1 matches at 10 bases. V dropped 5 bases and J dropped 6; count of bases not matched to a gene: 8. The CDR3 length is 15 residues. Germline V lookup: CDR1 LGHNA, CDR2 YNFKEQ.

The chain is built from TRBV30 and TRBJ1-2, with D uncertain. V lost 0 bases and J 2 bases, leaving 4 bases between the germline ends. CDR1 GTSNPN and CDR2 SVGIG come from the germline V gene (reference sequence). The CDR3 is made up of 12 amino acids. The CDR3 loop is CAWSVDNYGYTF. CDR3 nucleotide sequence: TGTGCCTGGAGTGTCGACAACTATGGCTACACCTTC.

This clonotype was seen at least ten times. The chain couples TRBV30 to TRBJ1-2; 9 positions match TRBD1. The junction had 7 bases not matched to a gene; V was cut back by 0 bases and J by 8 bases. Germline CDR1 and CDR2: GTSNPN and SVGIG (reference sequence). CDR3 size: 14 residues. CDR3 residues: CAWSVRTGVGGYTF. CDR3 in DNA: TGTGCCTGGAGTGTACGGACAGGGGTCGGCGGCTACACCTTC.

The gene calls are TRBV28 and TRBJ1-5; TRBD1 agrees at 9 bases. CDR3 size: 15 residues. Germline assignment: CDR1 MDHEN and CDR2 SYDVKM. The J segment lost 6 bases and the V segment lost 3 bases, leaving 6 bases of the junction unmatched. CDR3 amino acids: CASSLGQGFRQPQHF. CDR3 in DNA: TGTGCCAGCAGTTTGGGACAGGGATTTCGTCAGCCCCAGCATTTT.